The 10 T cell receptor beta chains listed next were all sequenced from one sample in a study of OX40 agonist ivuxolimab in advanced cancers. This table comes from immunoSEQ multiplex PCR, and its TCRdb copy is limited to in-frame clones, with some not included. The sample gives tens of thousands of clones, about 94% of which show up once; roughly 0.44% is in the top ten. Here the sequenced sample was CD4+ or CD8+ T cells sorted from blood, taken in a trial of the OX40 agonist ivuxolimab. Receptors were obtained from an adult with an advanced solid tumor such as melanoma, head and neck, liver or kidney cancer.

This chain joins TRBV18 and TRBJ2-3; TRBD2 agrees at 10 bases. The germline gives CDR1 KGHSH, CDR2 LQKENI. V shed 2 bases, J shed 4 bases, and the junction held 6 bases outside the gene matches. This CDR3 is built from 16 residues. The CDR3 loop is CASSPRSGRVADTQYF. CDR3 in DNA: TGTGCCAGCTCACCAAGGAGCGGGAGGGTCGCAGATACGCAGTATTTT. Full variable domain (remainder filled in from reference TRBV18 and TRBJ2-3): NAGVMQNPRHLVRRRGQEARLRCSPMKGHSHVYWYRQLPEEGLKFMVYLQKENIIDESGMPKERFSAEFPKEGPSILRIQQVVRGDSAAYFCASSPRSGRVADTQYFGPGTRLTVL.

This clone was counted once. The V gene is TRBV7-9, the J gene TRBJ2-4; D may be TRBD1 or TRBD2 (5 bases each). CDR1 and CDR2 from the germline V gene are SEHNR and FQNEAQ (reference sequence). V was shortened by 4 bases and J by 3 bases, with 16 bases between the two germline ends. This CDR3 spans 16 amino acids. The CDR3 is CASSSRAYGGKNIQYF. The CDR3 nucleotides read TGTGCCAGCAGCTCCCGGGCCTATGGGGGCAAAAACATTCAGTACTTC.

This chain joins TRBV7-2 and TRBJ2-3; 12 nucleotides agree with TRBD2. CDR3 size: 15 residues. Germline loops: CDR1 SGHTA, CDR2 FQGNSA. V lost 1 base, J lost 4 bases, and 0 bases stayed unmatched. As DNA, the CDR3 is TGTGCCAGCAGCTTAGGACTAGCGGGAGCAGATACGCAGTATTTT. Its protein product is CASSLGLAGADTQYF.

This sequence joins TRBV4-2 and TRBJ1-2; 9 bases align to TRBD1. The germline V gene has CDR1 LGHNA and CDR2 YNFKEQ. Trimming took 4 bases from V and 7 from J; bases not matched to a gene: 10. The CDR3 spans 15 residues. The CDR3 loop reads CASSPLDRGLVGYTF. The CDR3 nucleotides read TGTGCCAGCAGCCCCCTGGACAGGGGTCTTGTTGGCTACACCTTC.

This chain connects TRBV30 to TRBJ2-7; TRBD1 or TRBD2 may be the D gene (5 bases each). The CDR3 runs to 15 residues. Trimming cost V 0 bases and J 6 bases, with 18 bases left between them. In germline, CDR1 is GTSNPN, CDR2 SVGIG (reference sequence). The CDR3 DNA follows: TGTGCCTGGAGTGTACCGGCTAGCAGGGTGGGCGAGCAGTACTTC. This translates into CAWSVPASRVGEQYF.

The chain combines TRBV18 with TRBJ2-7, with 11 bases lining up with TRBD1. The CDR3 is 16 amino acids. Germline CDR1 reads KGHSH; CDR2 reads LQKENI. J was trimmed by 5 bases and V by 3 bases; bases with no gene match: 9. CDR3: CASSPNQPGQGDEQYF. The CDR3 region has the DNA TGTGCCAGCTCACCCAATCAACCGGGACAGGGGGACGAGCAGTACTTC.

The gene calls are TRBV28 and TRBJ2-7; TRBD1 aligns across 9 bases. Germline loops: CDR1 MDHEN, CDR2 SYDVKM. The CDR3 has 14 residues. The trim removed 7 bases at V and 0 bases at J, leaving 4 bases unmatched. CDR3 region: CASKGQGISYEQYF. DNA for the CDR3: TGTGCCAGCAAGGGACAGGGCATCTCCTACGAGCAGTACTTC.

The chain uses TRBV10-3 and TRBJ1-5; 9 bases line up with TRBD1. The V gene end was trimmed by 6 bases and the J gene end by 6 bases; junction bases not matched to a gene: 6. Germline V gene sequence: CDR1 ENHRY, CDR2 SYGVKD. The CDR3 extends over 14 amino acids. The DNA of the CDR3 is TGTGCCATCAGCGAGGGGACAGGGAGTCAGCCCCAGCATTTT. It specifies CAISEGTGSQPQHF.

The chain recombines TRBV19 with TRBJ2-1, with 7 nucleotides matching TRBD2. The length of the CDR3 is 13 residues. Germline V gives CDR1 LNHDA, CDR2 SQIVND (reference sequence). The V and J ends lost 5 bases and 9 bases, in that order; junction bases with no gene match: 7. The CDR3 region is CASSVRLAIEQFF. The CDR3 DNA sequence: TGTGCCAGTAGTGTTCGACTAGCCATTGAGCAGTTCTTC.

The chain links TRBV25-1 to TRBJ2-7; D unclear. V was trimmed by 6 bases and J by 2 bases, leaving 11 bases between them. Germline V gene lookup returns CDR1 MGHDK and CDR2 SYGVNS. There are 13 residues in the CDR3. The CDR3 DNA reads as TGTGCCAGCAGCTCCGGGTCAGCCTACGAGCAGTACTTC. Amino acid sequence: CASSSGSAYEQYF.